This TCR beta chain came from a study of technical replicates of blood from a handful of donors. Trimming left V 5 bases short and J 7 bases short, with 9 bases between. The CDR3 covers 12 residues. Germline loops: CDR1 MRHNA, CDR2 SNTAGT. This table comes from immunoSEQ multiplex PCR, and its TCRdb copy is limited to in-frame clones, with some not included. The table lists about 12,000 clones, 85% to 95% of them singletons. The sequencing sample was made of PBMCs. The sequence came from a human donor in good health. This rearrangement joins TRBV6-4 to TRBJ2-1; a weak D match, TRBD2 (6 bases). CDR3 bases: TGTGCCAGCAGTATTAGCGGAAATGAGCAGTTCTTC. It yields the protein CASSISGNEQFF.